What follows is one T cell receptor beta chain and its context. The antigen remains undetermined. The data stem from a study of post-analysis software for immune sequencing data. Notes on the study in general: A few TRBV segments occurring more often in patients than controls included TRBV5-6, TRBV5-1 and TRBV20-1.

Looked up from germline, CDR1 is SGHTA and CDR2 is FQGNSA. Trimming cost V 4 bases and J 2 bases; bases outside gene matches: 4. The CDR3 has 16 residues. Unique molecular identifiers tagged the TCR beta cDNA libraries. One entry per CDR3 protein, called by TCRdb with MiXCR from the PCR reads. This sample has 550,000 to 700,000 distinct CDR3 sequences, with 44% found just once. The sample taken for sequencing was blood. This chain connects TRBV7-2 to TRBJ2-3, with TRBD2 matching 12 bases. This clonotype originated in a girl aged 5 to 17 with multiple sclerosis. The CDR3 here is CASSWGLAGPTDTQYF. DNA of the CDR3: TGTGCCAGCAGCTGGGGACTAGCGGGTCCCACAGATACGCAGTATTTT.